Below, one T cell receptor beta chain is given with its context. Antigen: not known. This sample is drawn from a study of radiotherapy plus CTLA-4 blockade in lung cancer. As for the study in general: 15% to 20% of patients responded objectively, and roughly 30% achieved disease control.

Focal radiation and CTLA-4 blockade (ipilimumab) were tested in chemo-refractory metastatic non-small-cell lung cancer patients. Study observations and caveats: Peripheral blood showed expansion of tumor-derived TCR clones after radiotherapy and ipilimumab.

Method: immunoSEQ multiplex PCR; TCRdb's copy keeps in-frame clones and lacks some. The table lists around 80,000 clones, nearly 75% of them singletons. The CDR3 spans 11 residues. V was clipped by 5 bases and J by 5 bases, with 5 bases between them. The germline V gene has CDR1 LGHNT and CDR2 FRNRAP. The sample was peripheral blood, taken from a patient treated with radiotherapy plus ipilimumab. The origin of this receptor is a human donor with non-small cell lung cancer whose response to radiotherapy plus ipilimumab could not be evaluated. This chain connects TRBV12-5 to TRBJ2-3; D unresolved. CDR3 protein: CASGPQDTQYF. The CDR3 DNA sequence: TGTGCTAGTGGTCCCCAAGATACGCAGTATTTT.